Detailed here is one TCR beta chain. Those who participated ranged in age from roughly 18 to 95 years and resided in about two dozen US areas. Recovered participants had two consecutive negative NP/OP PCR tests, healthcare professional clearance, or symptom resolution. This sample is part of a study of blood T cell repertoires in COVID-19. On the study more broadly: Sites in the United States, Italy and Spain provided acute and convalescent COVID-19 samples. The cDNA or gDNA used as material had been derived from T cells, B-cell-depleted T cells, or PBMCs.

CDR3 length: 14 amino acids. Trimming took 7 bases from V and 9 from J, leaving 19 bases between them. Looked up from germline, CDR1 is MDHEN and CDR2 is SYDVKM. The assay was immunoSEQ multiplex PCR, and TCRdb's table has in-frame clones only and misses some. The top ten clones hold about 4.8% of a sample with approximately 400,000 clones, 75% to 90% of them seen once. The source material was PBMCs or T cells enriched from blood (not recorded which). This chain uses TRBV28 with TRBJ1-5, with D possibly matching TRBD1 (6 bases). The source of this sequence is a woman in her 50s who had recovered from COVID-19. DNA for the CDR3: TGTGCCAGCACCTCCCGGGGGGGCTGGTGGCCCCAGCATTTT. It is translated as CASTSRGGWWPQHF.